Below, one TCR beta chain is given with its context. As yet, its antigen is unknown. Profiling relied on immunoSEQ multiplex PCR, and the TCRdb table lists in-frame clones only, not all of them. Among 50,000 to 75,000 clones, approximately 94% were seen once, and the ten largest hold 0.35% to 0.4%. Surgery cases with the highest brain T cell transcript signatures were chosen for sequencing. The V gene's germline CDR1 is MNHEY and CDR2 SVGEGT. This CDR3 spans 14 amino acids. V lost 2 bases to trimming and J lost 0 bases, with 8 bases between them. This sample is part of a study of brain T cells in children with intractable seizures. Study observations and caveats: Viral specificity was inferred only from CDR3 similarity; HCMV serostatus was unknown. Absence of clones before surgery may stem from lower sequencing depth.

This chain uses TRBV6-2 or TRBV6-3 with TRBJ2-7; D is ambiguous. The sequence came from a boy under two years old with focal cortical dysplasia and intractable seizures. Sequencing used peripheral blood, obtained at surgery. Here the CDR3 reads CASSYTQTSYEQYF. CDR3 DNA sequence: TGTGCCAGCAGTTACACACAGACCTCCTACGAGCAGTACTTC.